This T cell receptor (beta chain) was profiled in a study of T cell changes during pregnancy in multiple sclerosis. The table came from immunoSEQ multiplex PCR; TCRdb's copy has only in-frame clones and leaves some out. The sample lists approximately 82,000 clones, about nine tenths seen once, with more than 0.45% in the top ten. The CDR3 covers 14 residues. The germline V gene has CDR1 SGHTA and CDR2 FQGTGA. V lost 5 bases to trimming and J lost 9 bases; unmatched junction nucleotides: 11. Sequenced here: CD4+ T cells from peripheral blood mononuclear cells, sampled in the second trimester of pregnancy. The V gene is TRBV7-3, the J gene TRBJ2-3, with 7 nucleotides matching TRBD2. The sequence came from a female donor with multiple sclerosis, enrolled in a pregnancy study. CDR3 in amino acids: CASSPSRRGSTQYF. CDR3 sequence (DNA): TGTGCCAGCAGCCCCTCCCGGCGGGGGTCGACGCAGTATTTT. The full variable domain, with the rest looked up from reference TRBV7-3 and TRBJ2-3, is GAGVSQTPSNKVTEKGKYVELRCDPISGHTALYWYRQSLGQGPEFLIYFQGTGAADDSGLPNDRFFAVRPEGSVSTLKIQRTERGDSAVYLCASSPSRRGSTQYFGPGTRLTVL.